Following are 17 T cell receptor beta chains from one sample sequenced in a study of T cell repertoires in cytomegalovirus infection. No antigen is known for these receptors. TCRdb reprocessed the reads with MiXCR, giving one entry per CDR3 protein. The sample carries roughly 700,000 distinct CDR3 sequences, 33% recorded once. The sample was cultured PBMCs, taken from culture after CMV antigen stimulation. Receptor source: a human donor in good health (CMV status not recorded). Some clones in this sample may be carry-over from other donors' samples.

The gene calls are TRBV18 and TRBJ1-3, with D possibly being TRBD1 (5 bases). Deletions cut 4 bases from V and 5 bases from J, with 9 bases between. The CDR3 runs to 13 residues. Germline CDR1 and CDR2: KGHSH and LQKENI. The CDR3 bases are TGTGCCAGCTCACGAGGGGACCGAAACACCATATATTTT. Residues: CASSRGDRNTIYF.

This clonotype was seen repeatedly, ten times or more. Relative to the germline gene, one junction end is altered; a read error may explain this. The chain joins TRBV5-1 to TRBJ2-5; TRBD2 might be the D (5 bases). The germline gives CDR1 SGHRS, CDR2 YFSETQ. CDR3 length: 13 amino acids. CDR3 protein: CASSFRGEETQYF. The CDR3 bases are TGTGCCAGCAGCTTTCGGGGAGAAGAGACCCAGTACTTC.

The count of this clonotype is one. This may be a read error: a much more frequent sequence differs by one nucleotide. This rearrangement joins TRBV11-2 to TRBJ2-1; 8 nucleotides match TRBD2. The germline V gene has CDR1 SGHAT and CDR2 FQNNGV. This CDR3 contains 14 residues. Trimming cost V 3 bases and J 5 bases; bases outside gene matches: 3. CDR3 in amino acids: CASSFSGIDNEQFF. The CDR3 DNA sequence: TGTGCCAGCAGCTTTAGCGGGATTGACAATGAGCAGTTCTTC.

The genes are TRBV20-1 and TRBJ2-5; 8 bases agree with TRBD2. Germline V gene lookup returns CDR1 DFQATT and CDR2 SNEGSKA (reference sequence). V shed 4 bases and J 0 bases; nucleotides not matched to a gene: 10. CDR3 length: 16 amino acids. The CDR3 DNA reads as TGCAGTGCTATCCCCGGGAGGGTCGGGAACCAAGAGACCCAGTACTTC. The encoded protein is CSAIPGRVGNQETQYF.

The genes are TRBV19 and TRBJ2-7, with TRBD1 as a possible D gene (6 bases). Germline lookup yields CDR1 LNHDA and CDR2 SQIVND (reference sequence). The CDR3 covers 15 residues. Trimming cost V 4 bases and J 3 bases, with 16 bases left between them. CDR3 amino acids: CASSKRAGTNYEQYF. DNA for the CDR3: TGTGCCAGTAGTAAAAGAGCAGGGACAAACTACGAGCAGTACTTC.

This clonotype was seen ten or more times. V gene TRBV7-2 combines with J gene TRBJ1-2; D unclear. V was pared by 5 bases and J by 5 bases, with 9 bases between. The CDR3 has 12 amino acids. Germline V gene data show CDR1 as SGHTA and CDR2 as FQGNSA. CDR3 loop: CASSQQGYGYTF. In DNA, the CDR3 is TGTGCCAGCAGCCAACAAGGTTATGGCTACACCTTC.

CDR3 loop: CASSYYAQPGQGGENIQYF. DNA for the CDR3: TGTGCCAGCAGTTACTACGCCCAACCGGGACAGGGAGGGGAAAACATTCAGTACTTC. The genes are TRBV6-6 and TRBJ2-4, with 9 bases matching TRBD1. CDR3 length equals 19 residues. CDR1 is MNHNY, CDR2 SVGAGI, per germline (reference sequence). Trimming at V came to 1 base and at J to 5 bases, leaving 15 bases not matched to a gene.

This chain connects TRBV7-9 to TRBJ2-5; TRBD1 matches at 10 bases. The germline gives CDR1 SEHNR, CDR2 FQNEAQ (reference sequence). This CDR3 has 16 residues. V gave up 1 base and J gave up 3 bases; unmatched junction bases: 5. The CDR3 protein is CASSLGDRGLKETQYF. DNA of the CDR3: TGTGCCAGCAGCTTAGGCGACAGGGGGCTTAAAGAGACCCAGTACTTC. The whole variable domain, remainder taken from reference TRBV7-9 and TRBJ2-5, is DTGVSQNPRHKITKRGQNVTFRCDPISEHNRLYWYRQTLGQGPEFLTYFQNEAQLEKSRLLSDRFSAERPKGSFSTLEIQRTEQGDSAMYLCASSLGDRGLKETQYFGPGTRLLVL.

This clonotype has ten or more counts. This chain joins TRBV7-2 and TRBJ1-2; 8 bases fit TRBD1. Germline trimming cut 3 bases from V and 4 bases from J; bases unmatched to any gene: 1. The CDR3 is 13 residues long. Germline CDR1 SGHTA, CDR2 FQGNSA. The CDR3 is CASSFTGGYGYTF. For the CDR3, the DNA is TGTGCCAGCAGCTTCACAGGGGGCTATGGCTACACCTTC. Combining the CDR3 with reference TRBV7-2 and TRBJ1-2 gives the whole variable domain GAGVSQSPSNKVTEKGKDVELRCDPISGHTALYWYRQSLGQGLEFLIYFQGNSAPDKSGLPSDRFSAERTGGSVSTLTIQRTQQEDSAVYLCASSFTGGYGYTFGSGTRLTVV.

In this sample, this clonotype turned up a few times. The rearrangement joins TRBV3-1 to TRBJ2-7; D is unclear. In germline, CDR1 is LGHDT, CDR2 YNNKEL (reference sequence). Trimming took 1 base from V and 5 from J, leaving 3 bases between them. CDR3 length: 11 residues. CDR3: CASSQVHEQYF. The DNA of the CDR3 is TGTGCCAGCAGCCAAGTACACGAGCAGTACTTC.

The chain is built from TRBV18 and TRBJ2-1, with 9 bases aligning to TRBD1. V shed 4 bases and J 6 bases; nucleotides not matched to a gene: 7. Germline CDR1 is KGHSH and CDR2 is LQKENI. The CDR3 totals 15 residues. The CDR3 nucleotides read TGTGCCAGCTCACGGGGACAGGGATCAATCAATGAGCAGTTCTTC. It yields the protein CASSRGQGSINEQFF.

The rearrangement joins TRBV12-3 or TRBV12-4 to TRBJ2-7, with 8 bases that match TRBD1. This CDR3 has 14 amino acids. V was clipped by 7 bases and J by 3 bases; unmatched bases: 8. DNA for the CDR3: TGTGCCAGCAACGACAGGGGAGGCTACTACGAGCAGTACTTC. It specifies CASNDRGGYYEQYF.

In its sample, this clonotype was seen many times. V and J are TRBV7-2 and TRBJ2-7, with 13 bases fitting TRBD2. The CDR3 is made up of 16 amino acids. The V gene's germline CDR1 is SGHTA and CDR2 FQGNSA. With 4 bases clipped from V and 3 bases from J, the junction kept 6 bases outside the gene matches. The CDR3 here is CASSSRTSGRVYEQYF. CDR3 DNA sequence: TGTGCCAGCAGCTCCCGGACTAGCGGGAGAGTCTACGAGCAGTACTTC.

This chain connects TRBV7-9 to TRBJ1-1, with TRBD1 matching 9 bases. J gave up 7 bases and V 5 bases, and 8 bases lay outside the gene matches. Germline V gives CDR1 SEHNR, CDR2 FQNEAQ (reference sequence). The CDR3 is made up of 14 amino acids. The CDR3 protein is CASSLGQGVDEAFF. In DNA form, the CDR3 reads TGTGCCAGCAGCCTGGGACAGGGAGTCGATGAAGCTTTCTTT.

The chain links TRBV7-4 to TRBJ2-5, with D tentatively TRBD1 or TRBD2 (6 bases each). This CDR3 spans 17 amino acids. Trimming stripped 2 bases from V and 3 bases from J, with 19 bases between. Germline CDR1 SGHVT, CDR2 SQSDAQ. In DNA, the CDR3 is TGTGCCAGCAGCTTATGGCAGGGGACCAGGAGGGAAGAGACCCAGTACTTC. This encodes CASSLWQGTRREETQYF.

There are many counts of this clonotype. The rearrangement links TRBV7-2 to TRBJ2-7, with D perhaps matching TRBD2 (6 bases). The germline gives CDR1 SGHTA, CDR2 FQGNSA. Trimming cost V 3 bases and J 3 bases, with 12 bases left between them. The CDR3 has 14 residues. In DNA form, the CDR3 reads TGTGCCAGCAGCTTCGCGGGGTCAGTCTACGAGCAGTACTTC. Protein sequence: CASSFAGSVYEQYF.

In its sample, this clonotype was seen a few times. The chain uses TRBV12-3 or TRBV12-4 and TRBJ2-1; 7 nucleotides align to TRBD1. CDR3 length: 16 residues. Unmatched junction bases numbered 10, after V lost 4 bases and J lost 4 bases. CDR3 in DNA: TGTGCCAGCAGTTCCGACAGTCCGGGACAGTACAATGAGCAGTTCTTC. It yields the protein CASSSDSPGQYNEQFF.